There are many counts of the clone carrying this TCR beta chain. The antigen remains undetermined. CDR1 is DFQATT, CDR2 SNEGSKA, per germline (reference sequence). The CDR3 has 15 amino acids. V shed 1 base and J shed 2 bases, with 12 bases lying between them. The data were taken from a study of post-analysis software for immune sequencing data. Turning to the study itself: Recorded disease courses covered relapsing-remitting, secondary progressive and progressive-relapsing multiple sclerosis. Some patients had no subtype annotation. General study findings and limits: Four or five TRBV segments were more frequent in patients than controls; TRBV5-6, TRBV5-1 and TRBV20-1 belonged to this group. The normalized Chao1 diversity of multiple sclerosis patients was significantly lower than that of controls. Batch-matched samples strongly co-clustered by F measure.

The authors incorporated unique molecular identifiers into the TCR beta cDNA libraries. Each sample of roughly 1 to 11 million input T cells yielded 500,000 or so cDNA molecules, so each molecule approximated one T cell. TCRdb itself ran the PCR reads through MiXCR, one entry per CDR3 protein. The sample yields approximately 250,000 distinct CDR3 sequences, 35% to 40% seen once. The sample taken for sequencing was blood. The clonotype originates from a girl aged 10-17 years with multiple sclerosis. This chain connects TRBV20-1 to TRBJ1-5, with a tentative D call TRBD1 (5 bases). CDR3 protein: CSARVSGGGNQPQHF. The CDR3 nucleotides are TGCAGTGCTAGAGTTTCGGGGGGTGGCAATCAGCCCCAGCATTTT.